This entry concerns a single T cell receptor beta chain. The sample holds a few counts of this clonotype. Which antigen it targets is not known. One base away there is no much larger clone; base qualities are not given. The junction shows trimming of 8 bases on V and 5 bases on J, plus 13 bases between the germline ends. The CDR3, cysteine through phenylalanine, is 14 amino acids long. The read is trimmed to its CDR3 DNA, 42 bases read in frame from base 1. The germline V gene (reference sequence) specifies MNHEY as CDR1 and SMNVEV as CDR2. This record belongs to a study of T cells in Graves' hyperthyroidism and ophthalmopathy (dated by TCRdb to 2018 to 2020). For context, the study as a whole: Peripheral blood was sampled at the time of initial diagnosis, prior to any treatment. Prospective prediction of ophthalmopathy was tested in an independent validation cohort of approximately 19 hyperthyroidism patients and 15 to 17 patients who later progressed to ophthalmopathy. To identify TCR V-J signatures that set the groups apart, the researchers used a discovery cohort of 90 to 100 patients, made up of under 45 with Graves' ophthalmopathy and some 55 with stable Graves' hyperthyroidism. The approximately 95 discovery patients were divided at random into training and test sets in a 7:3 ratio. TCR Vbeta CDR3 sequencing of approximately 140 peripheral blood samples (over 40 ophthalmopathy, about 75 hyperthyroidism and approximately 17 progressor patients) is reported in the paper. The study also compared thyroid tissue and blood T-cell repertoires from roughly six Graves' hyperthyroidism patients. Once sampling was done, hyperthyroidism patients were given methimazole at a starting dose of 30 mg daily, whereas ophthalmopathy patients were given high-dose intravenous methylprednisolone. General study outcomes and caveats: In validation, progression to ophthalmopathy was predicted by the model with 70.59% sensitivity and 72.22% specificity, a median of roughly 6.4 months before onset. In cross-validation, a model built on a 13 V-J signature told ophthalmopathy apart from stable hyperthyroidism with over 85% sensitivity and roughly 81% specificity, and in testing the same model reached 80%/75%. No statistical method was used to set the sample size in advance, and investigators knew the group allocation. Blood samples also contained most of the expanded thyroid clonotypes (frequency above 0.001), which suggests that blood repertoires may reflect thyroid immune responses.

Stable Graves' hyperthyroidism was defined as no progression to ophthalmopathy during 18 months of follow-up. Hyperthyroidism patients were newly diagnosed, with disease duration under 2 months, and aged 18 to 65 years. The study excluded patients with uncontrolled infections, other autoimmune diseases, pregnancy or lactation. Diagnoses were established on the basis of clinical symptoms, serum thyroxine and TRAb, thyroid ultrasound, and orbital computed tomography. PBMCs were separated from 10 ml of fresh peripheral blood using Ficoll-Paque density gradient centrifugation. Total RNA was extracted with Trizol reagent, and quality was checked on an Agilent 2100 Bioanalyzer. Amplification of TCR beta CDR3 regions was carried out from RNA transcripts. For the first round of RT-PCR on the TCR CDR3, the HTBI primer set was used together with the Qiagen OneStep RT-PCR kit. Libraries were constructed in a second round of multiplex PCR, after which size selection and purification were carried out. The libraries were sequenced on an Illumina HiSeq2000 using paired-end 100 bp reads. Under the source paper's analysis protocol: SOAPnuke was used to process the raw data, with reads discarded if the reads contained adapters or uncalled bases, had a mean Phred below 15, or lacked an exact constant-primer or identifier match. High-quality paired reads were merged using COPE v1.2.5, and each unique nucleotide sequence was defined as a clonotype. Clonotypes were aligned to IMGT TRBV, TRBD and TRBJ reference segments using MiTCR v1.1. The analysis included only V-J combinations with a frequency above 0.0001, which together covered approximately 99% of the repertoires. The TCS score was defined as F50 (clonal expansion) divided by E x V (chaos), with BLOSUM62-based TCRdist calculated between CDR3 peptides within each V-J. Welch's t-statistics and random forest reduced fewer than 600 V-J features to about 13, which were used in a naive Bayes classifier (R e1071). TCRdb cleaned the public reads at Q25 with fastp, built clones with MiXCR and kept in-frame beta chains. Each entry is one CDR3 protein sequence, shown with its most common DNA and genes. These V and J calls rely on TCRdb rather than the paper's analysis. The sample table contains about 560,000 distinct CDR3 sequences; only one count was recorded for about a sixth of them. The ten largest clones capture 15% to 20% of the sample.

Recombination joined TRBV27 with TRBJ1-6; D gene: possibly TRBD1, on 6 matching bases. The receptor's source is a woman aged 18-29 years with Graves' hyperthyroidism. Sequencing input: blood. DNA sequence: TGTGCCAGCCGTCGGGACATCGATAATTCACCCCTCCACTTT. This sequence encodes CASRRDIDNSPLHF.